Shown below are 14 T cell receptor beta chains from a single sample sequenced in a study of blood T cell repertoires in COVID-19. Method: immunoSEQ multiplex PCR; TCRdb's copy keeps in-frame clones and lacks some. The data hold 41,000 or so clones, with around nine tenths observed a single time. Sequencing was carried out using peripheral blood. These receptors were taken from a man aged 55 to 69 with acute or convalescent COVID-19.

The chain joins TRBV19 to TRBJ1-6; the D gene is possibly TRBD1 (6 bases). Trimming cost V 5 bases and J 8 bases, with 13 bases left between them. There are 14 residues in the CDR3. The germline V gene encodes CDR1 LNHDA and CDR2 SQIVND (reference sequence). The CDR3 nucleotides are TGTGCCAGTAGTCTGGCAGGGGTGGATTCACCCCTCCACTTT. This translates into CASSLAGVDSPLHF.

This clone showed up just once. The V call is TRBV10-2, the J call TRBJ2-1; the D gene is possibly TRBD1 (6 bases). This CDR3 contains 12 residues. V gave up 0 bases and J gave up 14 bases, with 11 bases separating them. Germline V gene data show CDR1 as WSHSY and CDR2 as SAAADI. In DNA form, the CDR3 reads TGCGCCAGCAGTGAGTCGCCAACAGGGAAGTTCTTC. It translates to CASSESPTGKFF.

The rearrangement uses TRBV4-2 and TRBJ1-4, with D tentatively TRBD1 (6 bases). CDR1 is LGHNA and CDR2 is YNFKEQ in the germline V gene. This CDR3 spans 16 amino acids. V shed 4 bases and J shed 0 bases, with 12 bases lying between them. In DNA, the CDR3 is TGTGCCAGCAGCCTTACGGCAGGGGCAACTAATGAAAAACTGTTTTTT. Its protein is CASSLTAGATNEKLFF.

In nucleotides, the CDR3 is TGTGCCAGCAGCTTGTATGTCTCGGGTAATTCACCCCTCCACTTT. It specifies CASSLYVSGNSPLHF. J is TRBJ1-6 and V is TRBV5-4; D unclear. This CDR3 is 15 amino acids long. CDR1 is SGHNT and CDR2 is YYREEE in the germline V gene (reference sequence). Trimming took off 1 base at V and 6 bases at J, with 11 bases between the two ends.

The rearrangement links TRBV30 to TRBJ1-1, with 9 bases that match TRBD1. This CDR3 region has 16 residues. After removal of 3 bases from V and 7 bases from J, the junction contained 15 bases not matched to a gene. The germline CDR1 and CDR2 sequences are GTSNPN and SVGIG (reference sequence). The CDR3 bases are TGTGCCTGGAGCGCATACCTTGGGACAGGGCGCTATGAAGCTTTCTTT. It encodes CAWSAYLGTGRYEAFF.

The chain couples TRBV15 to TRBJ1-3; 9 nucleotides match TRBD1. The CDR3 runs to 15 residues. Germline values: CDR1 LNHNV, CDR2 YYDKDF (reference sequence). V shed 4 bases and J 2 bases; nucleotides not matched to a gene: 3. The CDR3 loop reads CATSINRGPGNTIYF. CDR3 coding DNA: TGTGCCACCAGCATTAACAGGGGGCCTGGAAACACCATATATTTT.

The CDR3 DNA is TGTGCCAGCAGTTACTCGTTCAGCGGGACAGATACGCAGTATTTT. Protein sequence: CASSYSFSGTDTQYF. The chain joins TRBV6-5 to TRBJ2-3; possible D gene TRBD2, 6 bases. The germline V and J ends were trimmed by 0 bases and 3 bases, with 10 bases remaining between them. Germline-derived CDR1 and CDR2 are MNHEY and SVGAGI. The CDR3 runs to 15 residues.

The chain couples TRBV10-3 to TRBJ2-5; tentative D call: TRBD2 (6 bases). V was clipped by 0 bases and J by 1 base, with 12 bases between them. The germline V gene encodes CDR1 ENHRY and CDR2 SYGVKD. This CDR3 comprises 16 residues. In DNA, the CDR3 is TGTGCCATCAGTGAGTCGTATGCGGGGCGCCAAGAGACCCAGTACTTC. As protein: CAISESYAGRQETQYF.

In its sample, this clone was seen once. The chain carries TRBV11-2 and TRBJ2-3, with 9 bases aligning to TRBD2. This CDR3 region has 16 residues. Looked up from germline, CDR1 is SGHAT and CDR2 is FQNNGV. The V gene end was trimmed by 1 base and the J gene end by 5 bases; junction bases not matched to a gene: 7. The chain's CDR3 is CASSLGPSGAGDTQYF. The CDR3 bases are TGTGCCAGCAGCTTAGGTCCTAGCGGGGCGGGAGATACGCAGTATTTT.

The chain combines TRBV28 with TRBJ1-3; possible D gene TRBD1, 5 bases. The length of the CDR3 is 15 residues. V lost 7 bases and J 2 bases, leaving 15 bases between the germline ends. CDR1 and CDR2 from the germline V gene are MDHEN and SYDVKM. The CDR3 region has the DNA TGTGCCAGCACCACGGGTGGGGCTCCTGGAAACACCATATATTTT. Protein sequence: CASTTGGAPGNTIYF.

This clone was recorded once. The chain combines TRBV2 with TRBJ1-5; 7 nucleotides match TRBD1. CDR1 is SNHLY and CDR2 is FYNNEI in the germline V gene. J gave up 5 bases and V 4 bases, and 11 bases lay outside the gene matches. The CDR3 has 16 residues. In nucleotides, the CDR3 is TGTGCCAGCAGTGGAATTGAGGGGGCCAGAGATCAGCCCCAGCATTTT. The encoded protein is CASSGIEGARDQPQHF. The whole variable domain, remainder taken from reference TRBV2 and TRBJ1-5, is EPEVTQTPSHQVTQMGQEVILRCVPISNHLYFYWYRQILGQKVEFLVSFYNNEISEKSEIFDDQFSVERPDGSNFTLKIRSTKLEDSAMYFCASSGIEGARDQPQHFGDGTRLSIL.

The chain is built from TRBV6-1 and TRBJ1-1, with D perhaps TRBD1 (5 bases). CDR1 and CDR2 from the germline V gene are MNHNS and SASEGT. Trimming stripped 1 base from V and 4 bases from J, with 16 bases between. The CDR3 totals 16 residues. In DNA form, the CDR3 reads TGTGCCAGCAGTGAAGAACCACAGGTTCTGGGCACTGAAGCTTTCTTT. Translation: CASSEEPQVLGTEAFF.

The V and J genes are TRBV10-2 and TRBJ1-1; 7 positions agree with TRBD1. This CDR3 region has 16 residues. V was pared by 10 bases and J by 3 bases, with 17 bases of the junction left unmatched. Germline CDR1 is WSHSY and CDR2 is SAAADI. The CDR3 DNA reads TGCGCCACCGCAGATCTACTACAGGGGACCTACACTGAAGCTTTCTTT. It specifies CATADLLQGTYTEAFF.

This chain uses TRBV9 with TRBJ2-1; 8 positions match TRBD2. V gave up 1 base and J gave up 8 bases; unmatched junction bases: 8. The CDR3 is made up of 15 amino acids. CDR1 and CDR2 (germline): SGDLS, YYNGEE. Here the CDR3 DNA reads TGTGCCAGCAGCGTACGCGGGGGGCTCATCTATGAGCAGTTCTTC. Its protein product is CASSVRGGLIYEQFF.